This T cell receptor beta chain was sequenced in a study of Graves' ophthalmopathy and Graves' hyperthyroidism. This clonotype appeared many times. What it recognizes is unknown. PBMCs had their origin in fresh peripheral blood (approximately 10 ml). This CDR3 contains 14 residues. Germline lookup yields CDR1 MNHEY and CDR2 SVGAGI. With 0 bases removed from V and 6 bases from J, the gap between germline ends came to 8 bases. Findings of the study overall: For separating ophthalmopathy from stable hyperthyroidism, a 13-signature model gave under 90% sensitivity and approximately 76% specificity.

The TCR beta CDR3 regions underwent amplification from RNA transcripts. Following a first-round RT-PCR that used HTBI primers, a second-round multiplex PCR was carried out. MiXCR was run by TCRdb on the multiplex PCR reads, yielding one entry per CDR3 protein. This sample has some 350,000 distinct CDR3 sequences, with about a sixth found just once. The sequenced sample was peripheral blood. This TCR derives from an adult woman with stable Graves' hyperthyroidism. The chain carries TRBV6-5 and TRBJ2-2; possible D gene TRBD2, 6 bases. The CDR3 region has the DNA TGTGCCAGCAGTTACTCGGGGGGAGCCGGGGAGCTGTTTTTT. It translates to CASSYSGGAGELFF.